This record looks at one T cell receptor (beta chain) sequence and its context. What it recognizes is unknown. Germline V gene data show CDR1 as SNHLY and CDR2 as FYNNEI. This CDR3 has 14 residues. Trimming left V 4 bases short and J 0 bases short, with 9 bases between. The sample originates from a study of T cell responses to AZD1222 COVID-19 vaccine. Study at large: Researchers grouped second doses given at about 4 or about 12 weeks into one pool.

Sequenced by immunoSEQ multiplex PCR; TCRdb stores in-frame clones only, minus some. The table includes under 95,000 clones, roughly nine tenths detected once. General study points: When two AZD1222 doses had been given, Spike-specific TCR breadth and depth rose. AZD1222 recipients seropositive at baseline numbered only five to seven.

The sequencing here drew on peripheral blood, taken on day 0 of AZD1222 vaccination. This sequence originates from an adult in good health. The chain couples TRBV2 to TRBJ1-2; a possible D gene is TRBD1 (5 bases). The CDR3 protein is CASSGQNTNYGYTF. CDR3 sequence (DNA): TGTGCCAGCAGTGGACAGAATACTAACTATGGCTACACCTTC. Looking up the rest from reference TRBV2 and TRBJ1-2 gives the full variable domain: EPEVTQTPSHQVTQMGQEVILRCVPISNHLYFYWYRQILGQKVEFLVSFYNNEISEKSEIFDDQFSVERPDGSNFTLKIRSTKLEDSAMYFCASSGQNTNYGYTFGSGTRLTVV.